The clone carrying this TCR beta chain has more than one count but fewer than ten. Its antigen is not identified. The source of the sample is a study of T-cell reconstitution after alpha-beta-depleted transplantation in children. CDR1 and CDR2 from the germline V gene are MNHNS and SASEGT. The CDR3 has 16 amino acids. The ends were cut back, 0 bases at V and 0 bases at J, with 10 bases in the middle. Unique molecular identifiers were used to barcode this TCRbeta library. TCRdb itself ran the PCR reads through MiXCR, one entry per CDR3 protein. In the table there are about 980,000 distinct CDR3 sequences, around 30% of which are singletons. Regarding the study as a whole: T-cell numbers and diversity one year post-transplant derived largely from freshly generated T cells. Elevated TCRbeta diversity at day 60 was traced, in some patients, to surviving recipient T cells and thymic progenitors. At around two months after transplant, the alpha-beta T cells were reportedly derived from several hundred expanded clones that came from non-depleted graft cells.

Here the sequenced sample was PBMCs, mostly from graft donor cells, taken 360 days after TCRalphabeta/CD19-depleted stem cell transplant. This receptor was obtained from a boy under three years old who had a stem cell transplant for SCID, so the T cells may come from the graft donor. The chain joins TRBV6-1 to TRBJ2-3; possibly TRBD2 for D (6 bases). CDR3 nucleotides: TGTGCCAGCAGTGAAGCAGGACTACCGAGCACAGATACGCAGTATTTT. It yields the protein CASSEAGLPSTDTQYF.